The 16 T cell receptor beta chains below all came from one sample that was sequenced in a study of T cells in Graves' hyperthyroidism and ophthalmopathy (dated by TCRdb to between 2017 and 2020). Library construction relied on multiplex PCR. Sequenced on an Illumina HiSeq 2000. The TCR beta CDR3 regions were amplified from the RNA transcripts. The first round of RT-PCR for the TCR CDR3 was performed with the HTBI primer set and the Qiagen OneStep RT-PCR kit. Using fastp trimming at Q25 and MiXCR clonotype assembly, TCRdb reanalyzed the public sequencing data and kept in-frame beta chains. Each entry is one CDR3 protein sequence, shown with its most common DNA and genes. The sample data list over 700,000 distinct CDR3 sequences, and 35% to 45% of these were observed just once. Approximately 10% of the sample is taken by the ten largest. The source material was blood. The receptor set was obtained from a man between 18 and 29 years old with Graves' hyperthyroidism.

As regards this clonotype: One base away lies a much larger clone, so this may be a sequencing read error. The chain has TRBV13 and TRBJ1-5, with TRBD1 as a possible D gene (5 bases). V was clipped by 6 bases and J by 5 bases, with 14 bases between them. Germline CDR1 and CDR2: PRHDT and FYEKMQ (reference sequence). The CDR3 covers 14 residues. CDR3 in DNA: TGTGCCAGCAGTCCCGGGGCAGGTTATCAGCCCCAGCATTTT. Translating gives CASSPGAGYQPQHF.

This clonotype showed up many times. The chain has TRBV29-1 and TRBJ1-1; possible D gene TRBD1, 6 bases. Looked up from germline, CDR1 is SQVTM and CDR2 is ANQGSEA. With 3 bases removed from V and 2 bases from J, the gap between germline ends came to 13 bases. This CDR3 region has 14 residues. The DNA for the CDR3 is TGCAGCGTTGACCCTGGGGGGCCAAACACTGAAGCTTTCTTT. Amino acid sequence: CSVDPGGPNTEAFF.

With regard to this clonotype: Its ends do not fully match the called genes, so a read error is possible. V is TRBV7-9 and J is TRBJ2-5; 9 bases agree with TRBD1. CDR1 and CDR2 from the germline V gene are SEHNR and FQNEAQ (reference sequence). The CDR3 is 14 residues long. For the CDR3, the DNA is TGCGCCAGCAGCCAAGCGACAGGGGGTCAGCCCCAGTACTTC. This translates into CASSQATGGQPQYF.

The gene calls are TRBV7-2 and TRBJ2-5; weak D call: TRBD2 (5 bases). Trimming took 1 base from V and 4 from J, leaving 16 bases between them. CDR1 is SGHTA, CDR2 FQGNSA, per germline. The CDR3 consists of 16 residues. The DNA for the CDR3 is TGTGCCAGCAGCTTAGGAGCTCTCACGGCGGGAGAGACCCAGTACTTC. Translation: CASSLGALTAGETQYF.

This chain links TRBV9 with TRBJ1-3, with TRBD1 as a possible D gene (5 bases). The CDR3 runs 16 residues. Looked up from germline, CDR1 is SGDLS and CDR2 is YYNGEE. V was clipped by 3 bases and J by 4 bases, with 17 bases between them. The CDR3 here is CASSGLGVGKGNTIYF. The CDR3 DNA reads TGTGCCAGCAGCGGCCTGGGGGTGGGCAAAGGAAACACCATATATTTT.

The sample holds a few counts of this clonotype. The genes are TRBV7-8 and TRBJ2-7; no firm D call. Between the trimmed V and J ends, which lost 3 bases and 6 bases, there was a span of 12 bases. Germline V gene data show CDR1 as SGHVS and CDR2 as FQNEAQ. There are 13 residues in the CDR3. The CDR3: CASSLYSSREQYF. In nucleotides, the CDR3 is TGTGCCAGCAGCTTGTACAGTTCACGCGAGCAGTACTTC.

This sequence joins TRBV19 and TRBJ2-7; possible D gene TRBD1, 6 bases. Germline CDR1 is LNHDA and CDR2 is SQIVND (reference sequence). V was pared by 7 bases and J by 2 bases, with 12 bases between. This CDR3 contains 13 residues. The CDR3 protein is CASNGQSTYEQYF. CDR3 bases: TGTGCCAGTAATGGACAGTCAACCTACGAGCAGTACTTC. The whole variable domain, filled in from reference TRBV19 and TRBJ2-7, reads DGGITQSPKYLFRKEGQNVTLSCEQNLNHDAMYWYRQDPGQGLRLIYYSQIVNDFQKGDIAEGYSVSREKKESFPLTVTSAQKNPTAFYLCASNGQSTYEQYFGPGTRLTVT.

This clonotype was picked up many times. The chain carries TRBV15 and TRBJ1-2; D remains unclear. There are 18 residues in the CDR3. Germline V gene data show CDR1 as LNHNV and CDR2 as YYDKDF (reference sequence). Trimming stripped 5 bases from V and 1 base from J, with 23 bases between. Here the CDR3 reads CATSWTLGQTDFNYGYTF. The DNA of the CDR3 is TGTGCCACCAGCTGGACTTTAGGGCAGACCGACTTTAACTATGGCTACACCTTC.

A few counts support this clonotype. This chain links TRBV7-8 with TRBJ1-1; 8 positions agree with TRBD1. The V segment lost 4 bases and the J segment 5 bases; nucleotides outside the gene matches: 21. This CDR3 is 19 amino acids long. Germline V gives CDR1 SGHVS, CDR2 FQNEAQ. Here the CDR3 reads CASSYYSGGYGFPGTEAFF. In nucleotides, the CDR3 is TGTGCCAGCAGCTATTACTCAGGGGGCTATGGTTTTCCGGGAACTGAAGCTTTCTTT.

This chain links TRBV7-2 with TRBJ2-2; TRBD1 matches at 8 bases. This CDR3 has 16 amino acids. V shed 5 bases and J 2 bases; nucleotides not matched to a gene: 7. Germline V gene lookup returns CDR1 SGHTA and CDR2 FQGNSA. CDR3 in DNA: TGTGCCAGCAGCCCAGACAGGGGCAAAAACACCGGGGAGCTGTTTTTT. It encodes CASSPDRGKNTGELFF.

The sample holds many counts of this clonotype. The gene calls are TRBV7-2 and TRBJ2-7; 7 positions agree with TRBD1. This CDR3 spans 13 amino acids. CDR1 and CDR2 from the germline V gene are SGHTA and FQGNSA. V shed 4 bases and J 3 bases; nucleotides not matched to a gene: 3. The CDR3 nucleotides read TGTGCCAGCAGCTCTACAGGGGTCTACGAGCAGTACTTC. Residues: CASSSTGVYEQYF.

CDR3 in amino acids: CAIRGSNTEAFF. The CDR3 nucleotides read TGTGCCATCAGGGGCTCGAACACTGAAGCTTTCTTT. The chain joins TRBV10-3 to TRBJ1-1; D not certain. Germline values: CDR1 ENHRY, CDR2 SYGVKD. Trimming removed 6 bases at V and 1 base at J, with 6 bases between. This CDR3 spans 12 amino acids.

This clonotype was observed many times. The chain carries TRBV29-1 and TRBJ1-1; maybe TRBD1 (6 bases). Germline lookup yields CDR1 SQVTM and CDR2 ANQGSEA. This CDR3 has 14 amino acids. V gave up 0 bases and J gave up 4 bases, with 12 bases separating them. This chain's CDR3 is CSVEETGLGTEAFF. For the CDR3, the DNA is TGCAGCGTTGAAGAGACAGGTTTAGGCACTGAAGCTTTCTTT.

CDR3 DNA sequence: TGTGCCAGCAGCCCCCGGGGACAGCAATACGAGCAGTACTTC. This encodes CASSPRGQQYEQYF. The chain links TRBV9 to TRBJ2-7, with 7 bases matching TRBD1. The J segment lost 4 bases and the V segment lost 4 bases, leaving 8 bases of the junction unmatched. Germline V gene lookup returns CDR1 SGDLS and CDR2 YYNGEE. This CDR3 comprises 14 residues.

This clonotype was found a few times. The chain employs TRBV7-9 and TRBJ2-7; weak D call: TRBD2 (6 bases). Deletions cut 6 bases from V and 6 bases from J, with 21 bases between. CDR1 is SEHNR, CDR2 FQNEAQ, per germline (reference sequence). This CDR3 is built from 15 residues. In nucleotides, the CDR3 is TGTGCCAGCAGTCTCCACGCGACTAGATTTGCCGAGCAGTACTTC. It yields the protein CASSLHATRFAEQYF.

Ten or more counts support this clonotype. CDR3 nucleotide sequence: TGTGCCAGCGGCGCGGGCCATAGCAATCAGCCCCAGCATTTT. This translates into CASGAGHSNQPQHF. The V gene is TRBV2, the J gene TRBJ1-5; D is uncertain. The germline V and J ends were trimmed by 8 bases and 0 bases, with 11 bases remaining between them. Germline values: CDR1 SNHLY, CDR2 FYNNEI. CDR3 length equals 14 residues. Combining the CDR3 with reference TRBV2 and TRBJ1-5 gives the whole variable domain EPEVTQTPSHQVTQMGQEVILRCVPISNHLYFYWYRQILGQKVEFLVSFYNNEISEKSEIFDDQFSVERPDGSNFTLKIRSTKLEDSAMYFCASGAGHSNQPQHFGDGTRLSIL.